These 16 T cell receptor beta chains were all obtained from the same sample, sequenced in a study of cytomegalovirus exposure and HLA in healthy donors. Researchers ran the PCR with 60 Vbeta and 13 Jbeta primers. The repertoire was sequenced with immunoSEQ multiplex PCR; TCRdb's copy has only in-frame clones and lacks some. The sample contains over 100,000 clones, 70% of which appear only once. Material for sequencing was PBMCs. Receptors originate from a man aged 25 to 40 in good health and CMV-seropositive.

By proportion, this clone is medium-sized. This rearrangement joins TRBV27 to TRBJ2-5; 12 bases align to TRBD2. Germline V gene data show CDR1 as MNHEY and CDR2 as SMNVEV (reference sequence). V was clipped by 2 bases and J by 9 bases; unmatched bases: 7. The CDR3 sequence is 15 residues long. Here the CDR3 reads CASSLRLAGGLPQYF. The CDR3, as DNA: TGTGCCAGCAGTTTAAGGCTAGCGGGGGGGCTGCCCCAGTACTTC.

J is TRBJ2-3 and V is TRBV29-1; 7 nucleotides align to TRBD1. V dropped 3 bases and J dropped 3; count of bases not matched to a gene: 9. The germline gives CDR1 SQVTM, CDR2 ANQGSEA. CDR3 length equals 15 residues. CDR3: CSVESTGVRTDTQYF. CDR3 sequence (DNA): TGCAGCGTTGAGTCCACAGGGGTTAGAACAGATACGCAGTATTTT.

This clone turned up a few times. The chain links TRBV19 to TRBJ2-5; the D is unclear. The V gene's germline CDR1 is LNHDA and CDR2 SQIVND (reference sequence). The CDR3 extends over 17 amino acids. The ends were cut back, 0 bases at V and 5 bases at J, with 19 bases in the middle. The chain's CDR3 is CASSIERGPPTQETQYF. CDR3 DNA sequence: TGTGCCAGTAGTATAGAGAGAGGCCCACCGACTCAGGAGACCCAGTACTTC.

This clone was seen a handful of times. The chain is built from TRBV5-1 and TRBJ2-1; no clear D. The CDR3 runs to 14 residues. With 6 bases removed from V and 0 bases from J, the gap between germline ends came to 10 bases. Germline V lookup: CDR1 SGHRS, CDR2 YFSETQ. The CDR3 sequence is CASKPAPSYNEQFF. In nucleotides, the CDR3 is TGCGCCAGCAAACCAGCGCCCTCCTACAATGAGCAGTTCTTC.

The CDR3 is CASRFTGGSGNTIYF. As DNA, the CDR3 is TGTGCCAGCAGATTCACAGGGGGTTCTGGAAACACCATATATTTT. The rearrangement links TRBV27 to TRBJ1-3, with TRBD1 identical over 8 bases. The CDR3 has 15 amino acids. CDR1 MNHEY and CDR2 SMNVEV come from the germline V gene (reference sequence). V shed 6 bases, J shed 1 base, and the junction held 5 bases outside the gene matches.

In DNA form, the CDR3 reads TGTGCCACCCAGGCGGACAGAGACACTGAAGCTTTCTTT. It encodes CATQADRDTEAFF. This rearrangement joins TRBV10-3 to TRBJ1-1; possibly TRBD1 for D (6 bases). Deletions cut 10 bases from V and 3 bases from J, with 15 bases between. Germline V gives CDR1 ENHRY, CDR2 SYGVKD. There are 13 residues in the CDR3.

This clone was detected once. The rearrangement uses TRBV5-1 and TRBJ2-5; weak D call: TRBD2 (5 bases). V gave up 2 bases and J gave up 2 bases, with 10 bases separating them. The CDR3 has 14 residues. Per the germline V gene, CDR1 is SGHRS and CDR2 is YFSETQ. The CDR3, as DNA: TGCGCCAGCAGCTTCGAGGGAAGGCAAGAGACCCAGTACTTC. Protein product: CASSFEGRQETQYF.

This clone was counted once. The V call is TRBV19, the J call TRBJ1-5; weak D call: TRBD1 (5 bases). CDR3 length: 16 amino acids. V was trimmed by 5 bases and J by 10 bases, leaving 24 bases between them. Germline V gives CDR1 LNHDA, CDR2 SQIVND (reference sequence). This CDR3 is CASSSRRDYRLDPQHF. The CDR3 nucleotides read TGTGCCAGTAGTTCCCGCCGGGACTATAGGTTGGACCCCCAGCATTTT. Full variable domain (rest looked up from reference TRBV19 and TRBJ1-5): DGGITQSPKYLFRKEGQNVTLSCEQNLNHDAMYWYRQDPGQGLRLIYYSQIVNDFQKGDIAEGYSVSREKKESFPLTVTSAQKNPTAFYLCASSSRRDYRLDPQHFGDGTRLSIL.

CDR3 sequence reads: CASSLGSDRAEAFF. For the CDR3, the DNA is TGTGCCAGCAGCTTAGGCTCGGACAGGGCTGAAGCTTTCTTT. The V call is TRBV7-2, the J call TRBJ1-1, with 8 bases fitting TRBD1. The CDR3 contains 14 residues. J gave up 6 bases and V 1 base, and 4 bases lay outside the gene matches. The germline V gene has CDR1 SGHTA and CDR2 FQGNSA. The entire variable domain, with the rest obtained from reference TRBV7-2 and TRBJ1-1, is as follows: GAGVSQSPSNKVTEKGKDVELRCDPISGHTALYWYRQSLGQGLEFLIYFQGNSAPDKSGLPSDRFSAERTGGSVSTLTIQRTQQEDSAVYLCASSLGSDRAEAFFGQGTRLTVV.

This chain links TRBV5-1 with TRBJ1-1; 11 bases line up with TRBD1. Per the germline V gene, CDR1 is SGHRS and CDR2 is YFSETQ. CDR3 size: 13 residues. V was clipped by 3 bases and J by 7 bases; unmatched bases: 2. The CDR3 protein is CASSSGTGGEAFF. For the CDR3, the DNA is TGCGCCAGCAGCTCCGGGACAGGGGGTGAAGCTTTCTTT. The full variable domain, its missing parts supplied by reference TRBV5-1 and TRBJ1-1, is KAGVTQTPRYLIKTRGQQVTLSCSPISGHRSVSWYQQTPGQGLQFLFEYFSETQRNKGNFPGRFSGRQFSNSRSEMNVSTLELGDSALYLCASSSGTGGEAFFGQGTRLTVV.

This clone occurred once. The chain recombines TRBV6-7 with TRBJ2-1, with 12 bases matching TRBD2. TRBV6-7 is marked as an open reading frame, function uncertain. This CDR3 contains 18 residues. V shed 0 bases, J shed 2 bases, and the junction held 5 bases outside the gene matches. CDR3 in DNA: TGTGCCAGCAGTTACTCGAGACTAGCGGGAGTCACCTACAATGAGCAGTTCTTC. Protein sequence: CASSYSRLAGVTYNEQFF.

CDR3 sequence (DNA): TGTGCCAGCAGCCTACAGGTAGCCAAAAACATTCAGTACTTC. It yields the protein CASSLQVAKNIQYF. J is TRBJ2-4 and V is TRBV7-2, with TRBD1 as a possible D gene (5 bases). The CDR3 consists of 14 residues. CDR1 is SGHTA and CDR2 is FQGNSA in the germline V gene. Trimming stripped 5 bases from V and 0 bases from J, with 8 bases between. The entire variable domain, with the rest obtained from reference TRBV7-2 and TRBJ2-4, is as follows: GAGVSQSPSNKVTEKGKDVELRCDPISGHTALYWYRQSLGQGLEFLIYFQGNSAPDKSGLPSDRFSAERTGGSVSTLTIQRTQQEDSAVYLCASSLQVAKNIQYFGAGTRLSVL.

The V gene is TRBV5-3, the J gene TRBJ1-6; maybe TRBD1 (5 bases). TRBV5-3 is an ORF, and what it does is uncertain. The V end was cut by 4 bases, the J end by 9 bases, with 23 bases between. The CDR3 is 17 amino acids. This chain's CDR3 is CARSLTRDSQRVSPLHF. CDR3 sequence (DNA): TGTGCCAGAAGCCTAACCCGGGACTCTCAAAGGGTTTCACCCCTCCACTTT.

This clone came up once. This chain links TRBV29-1 with TRBJ1-2, with D possibly TRBD1 on 5 matching bases. V was pared by 0 bases and J by 0 bases, with 20 bases between. Per the germline V gene, CDR1 is SQVTM and CDR2 is ANQGSEA. The CDR3 runs 18 residues. CDR3: CSVEDQVFLGLTNYGYTF. The CDR3 DNA reads TGCAGCGTTGAAGACCAAGTTTTCCTGGGGCTTACTAACTATGGCTACACCTTC.

The rearrangement joins TRBV7-2 to TRBJ2-1, with 8 bases matching TRBD2. The CDR3 has 16 amino acids. The junction had 9 bases not matched to a gene; V was cut back by 8 bases and J by 0 bases. Germline V gene sequence: CDR1 SGHTA, CDR2 FQGNSA. CDR3 in DNA: TGTGCCAGCTCTAAAACTAGCGGCATCTCCTACAATGAGCAGTTCTTC. It specifies CASSKTSGISYNEQFF.

The chain joins TRBV5-4 to TRBJ2-3, with D possibly TRBD2 on 6 matching bases. Trimming took 4 bases from V and 6 from J, leaving 21 bases between them. Looked up from germline, CDR1 is SGHNT and CDR2 is YYREEE (reference sequence). The CDR3 is made up of 16 amino acids. CDR3 loop: CASSPSGSRRGDTQYF. The CDR3 nucleotides read TGTGCCAGCAGCCCGAGCGGGTCCCGCCGTGGGGATACGCAGTATTTT.